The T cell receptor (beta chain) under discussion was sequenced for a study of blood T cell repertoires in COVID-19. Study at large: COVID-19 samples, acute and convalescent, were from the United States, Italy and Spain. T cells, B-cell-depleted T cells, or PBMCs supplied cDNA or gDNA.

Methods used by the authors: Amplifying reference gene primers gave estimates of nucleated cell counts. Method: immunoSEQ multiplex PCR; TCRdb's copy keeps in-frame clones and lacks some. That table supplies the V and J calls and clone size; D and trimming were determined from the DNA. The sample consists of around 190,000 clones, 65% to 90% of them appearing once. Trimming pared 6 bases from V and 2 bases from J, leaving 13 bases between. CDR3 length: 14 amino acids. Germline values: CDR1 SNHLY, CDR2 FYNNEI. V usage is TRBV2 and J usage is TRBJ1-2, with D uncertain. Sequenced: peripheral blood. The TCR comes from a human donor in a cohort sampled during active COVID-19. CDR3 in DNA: TGTGCCAGCAGCGACATGGGAGGGAACTATGGCTACACCTTC. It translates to CASSDMGGNYGYTF. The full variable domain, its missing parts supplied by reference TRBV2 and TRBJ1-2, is EPEVTQTPSHQVTQMGQEVILRCVPISNHLYFYWYRQILGQKVEFLVSFYNNEISEKSEIFDDQFSVERPDGSNFTLKIRSTKLEDSAMYFCASSDMGGNYGYTFGSGTRLTVV.